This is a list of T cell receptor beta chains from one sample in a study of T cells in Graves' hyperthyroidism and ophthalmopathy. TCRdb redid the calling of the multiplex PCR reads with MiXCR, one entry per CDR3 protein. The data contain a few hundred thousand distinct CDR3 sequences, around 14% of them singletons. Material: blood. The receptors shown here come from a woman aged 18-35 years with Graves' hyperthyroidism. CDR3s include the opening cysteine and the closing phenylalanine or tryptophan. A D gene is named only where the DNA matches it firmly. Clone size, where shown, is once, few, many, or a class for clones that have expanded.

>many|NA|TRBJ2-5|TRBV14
CASSPGKTQYF
TGTGCCAGCAGCCCTGGGAAGACCCAGTACTTC
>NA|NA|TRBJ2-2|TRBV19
CASSSAGNTGELFF
TGTGCCAGTAGTAGTGCGGGAAACACCGGGGAGCTGTTTTTT
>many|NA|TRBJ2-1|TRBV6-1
CASRAIDSYNEQFF
TGTGCCAGCAGGGCGATAGACTCCTACAATGAGCAGTTCTTC
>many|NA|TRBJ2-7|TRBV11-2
CASSHGAGSPYEQYF
TGTGCCAGCAGTCATGGGGCGGGATCCCCCTACGAGCAGTACTTC
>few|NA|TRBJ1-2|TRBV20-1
CSAGRNDYGYTF
TGCAGTGCTGGGCGGAATGACTATGGCTACACCTTC
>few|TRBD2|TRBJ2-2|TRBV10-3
CATHGGASTGELFF
TGTGCCACCCACGGGGGGGCGAGCACCGGGGAGCTGTTTTTT
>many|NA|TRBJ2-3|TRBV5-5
CASWGRVGTLLTDTQYF
TGTGCCAGCTGGGGGCGGGTTGGGACACTTCTCACAGATACGCAGTATTTT
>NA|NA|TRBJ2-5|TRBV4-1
CASSPAISVETQYF
TGCGCCAGCAGCCCAGCTATTAGCGTGGAGACCCAGTACTTC
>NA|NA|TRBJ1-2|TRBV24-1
CATSGPQGGYGYTF
TGTGCCACCAGTGGACCCCAGGGCGGGTATGGCTACACCTTC
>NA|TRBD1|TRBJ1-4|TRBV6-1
CASRRQGGLEKLFF
TGTGCCAGCAGACGACAGGGAGGGTTAGAAAAACTGTTTTTT
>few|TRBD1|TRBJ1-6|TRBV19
CATGTANSPLHF
TGTGCCACCGGGACAGCTAATTCACCCCTCCACTTT
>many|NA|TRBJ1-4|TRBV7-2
CASSLSPGGSNEKLFF
TGTGCCAGCAGCTTATCCCCCGGGGGGTCGAATGAAAAACTGTTTTTT